One sample yielded the 19 T cell receptor beta chains listed below, sequenced in a study of T cell responses to AZD1222 COVID-19 vaccine. The repertoire was sequenced with immunoSEQ multiplex PCR; TCRdb's copy has only in-frame clones and lacks some. The table lists about 120,000 clones, roughly 88% of them singletons. The sample was peripheral blood, taken on day 0 of AZD1222 vaccination. These receptors were collected from an adult in good health.

The chain combines TRBV4-2 with TRBJ2-3, with 16 nucleotides matching TRBD2. J gave up 1 base and V 3 bases, and 4 bases lay outside the gene matches. The CDR3 has 18 amino acids. Germline V gives CDR1 LGHNA, CDR2 YNFKEQ. The CDR3, as DNA: TGTGCCAGCAGCCAGGGACTAGCGGGGGGGCCGGGCACAGATACGCAGTATTTT. Residues: CASSQGLAGGPGTDTQYF.

The chain links TRBV7-2 to TRBJ1-5; TRBD1 matches at 9 bases. V shed 3 bases, J shed 5 bases, and the junction held 8 bases outside the gene matches. The CDR3 has 16 amino acids. Germline V gene data show CDR1 as SGHTA and CDR2 as FQGNSA. The CDR3 loop is CASSFFGQGRDQPQHF. The CDR3 DNA is TGTGCCAGCAGCTTTTTCGGACAGGGGAGGGATCAGCCCCAGCATTTT.

The table lists this clone with a few counts. The chain uses TRBV5-1 and TRBJ2-7; 8 bases agree with TRBD1. Germline V lookup: CDR1 SGHRS, CDR2 YFSETQ. The CDR3 spans 14 residues. V trimming: 0 bases; J trimming: 5 bases; junction bases outside the gene matches: 4. The CDR3 nucleotides read TGCGCCAGCAGCTTGGTCTCAGGGGGCCACGAGCAGTACTTC. Protein: CASSLVSGGHEQYF.

The gene calls are TRBV10-3 and TRBJ2-5; TRBD2 matches 10 bases. CDR1 is ENHRY, CDR2 SYGVKD, per germline. The junction had 11 bases not matched to a gene; V was cut back by 3 bases and J by 7 bases. The CDR3 runs 16 residues. CDR3 nucleotide sequence: TGTGCCATCAGTGACGTCCTAGCGGGGGCCGGGGGGACCCAGTACTTC. It codes for CAISDVLAGAGGTQYF.

This chain links TRBV5-5 with TRBJ2-5, with D unclear. The CDR3 consists of 12 residues. Germline values: CDR1 SGHKS, CDR2 YYEKEE (reference sequence). V was trimmed by 2 bases and J by 5 bases, leaving 7 bases between them. The CDR3 DNA sequence: TGTGCCAGCAGCTTTTGGGGTGAGACCCAGTACTTC. As protein: CASSFWGETQYF.

This clone has a single count. The gene calls are TRBV11-3 and TRBJ2-7; tentatively, D is TRBD1 (6 bases). Deletions cut 3 bases from V and 3 bases from J, with 15 bases between. The CDR3 sequence is 15 residues long. Germline CDR1 SGHNT, CDR2 YENEEA. CDR3 DNA: TGTGCCAGCAGCTTCACCGGGACAATGGACTACGAGCAGTACTTC. This sequence encodes CASSFTGTMDYEQYF.

The chain joins TRBV15 to TRBJ2-7, with D uncertain. This CDR3 comprises 15 residues. Germline values: CDR1 LNHNV, CDR2 YYDKDF (reference sequence). V lost 0 bases and J lost 4, with 13 bases in between. CDR3 in amino acids: CATSREAGSQYEQYF. The CDR3 nucleotides are TGTGCCACCAGCAGAGAAGCCGGGTCTCAATACGAGCAGTACTTC.

CDR3 loop: CASTSGGQSPEAFF. CDR3 bases: TGTGCCAGCACCTCGGGGGGCCAGAGCCCTGAAGCTTTCTTT. The V call is TRBV28, the J call TRBJ1-1; D possibly corresponds to TRBD1 (6 bases). Trimming left V 7 bases short and J 6 bases short, with 18 bases between. Germline V gene lookup returns CDR1 MDHEN and CDR2 SYDVKM. The CDR3 covers 14 residues.

The chain recombines TRBV6-5 with TRBJ1-2; D is perhaps TRBD1 (5 bases). The CDR3 length is 13 residues. CDR1 and CDR2 (germline): MNHEY, SVGAGI. V gave up 7 bases and J gave up 2 bases, with 11 bases separating them. CDR3 nucleotides: TGTGCCAGCACACAGACAGAGAACTATGGCTACACCTTC. This sequence encodes CASTQTENYGYTF.

The J gene is TRBJ2-5, the V gene TRBV5-8; perhaps D is TRBD1 or TRBD2 (5 bases each). V shed 5 bases and J shed 9 bases, with 17 bases lying between them. This CDR3 has 13 amino acids. The germline CDR1 and CDR2 sequences are SGHTS and YDEGEE. This CDR3 is CASRGTGIVAQYF. The CDR3 DNA follows: TGTGCCAGCAGAGGGACGGGGATAGTAGCCCAGTACTTC. The entire variable domain, with the rest obtained from reference TRBV5-8 and TRBJ2-5, is as follows: EAGVTQSPTHLIKTRGQQATLRCSPISGHTSVYWYQQALGLGLQFLLWYDEGEERNRGNFPPRFSGRQFPNYSSELNVNALELEDSALYLCASRGTGIVAQYFGPGTRLLVL.

The rearrangement joins TRBV28 to TRBJ2-5, with a weak D call TRBD1 (5 bases). The V gene's germline CDR1 is MDHEN and CDR2 SYDVKM. The CDR3 has 15 residues. V was clipped by 6 bases and J by 9 bases, with 23 bases between them. CDR3 nucleotide sequence: TGTGCCAGCAGACCCTCACAGGAGCTTTGGATCCCCCAGTACTTC. It translates to CASRPSQELWIPQYF.

The chain couples TRBV25-1 to TRBJ1-3; tentative D call: TRBD1 (5 bases). The germline CDR1 and CDR2 sequences are MGHDK and SYGVNS. Trimming cost V 6 bases and J 2 bases, with 14 bases left between them. CDR3 size: 15 residues. The CDR3 is CASRGVGIPGNTIYF. The DNA of the CDR3 is TGTGCCAGCAGAGGGGTGGGGATTCCTGGAAACACCATATATTTT.

The rearrangement links TRBV6-2 or TRBV6-3 to TRBJ2-2, with 8 bases lining up with TRBD2. The CDR3 is 14 amino acids. In germline, CDR1 is MNHEY, CDR2 SVGEGT. The V and J ends lost 5 bases and 6 bases, in that order; junction bases with no gene match: 5. The CDR3, as DNA: TGTGCCAGCAGTGCTAGCGGGTCGTCCGGGGAGCTGTTTTTT. It yields the protein CASSASGSSGELFF.

The V and J genes are TRBV14 and TRBJ1-6, with TRBD1 matching over 7 bases. J gave up 6 bases and V 0 bases, and 5 bases lay outside the gene matches. CDR3 length equals 16 residues. In germline, CDR1 is SGHDN, CDR2 FVKESK. CDR3 nucleotides: TGTGCCAGCAGCCAAGACCAGGGGGTCCTTAATTCACCCCTCCACTTT. Protein sequence: CASSQDQGVLNSPLHF.

The chain carries TRBV7-2 and TRBJ2-3, with D tentatively TRBD1 or TRBD2 (5 bases each). Germline lookup yields CDR1 SGHTA and CDR2 FQGNSA. With 4 bases removed from V and 1 base from J, the gap between germline ends came to 12 bases. The CDR3 has 15 amino acids. CDR3 DNA: TGTGCCAGCAGCTCTCGGGGCTCGGGCACAGATACGCAGTATTTT. Its protein product is CASSSRGSGTDTQYF.

The chain has TRBV11-2 and TRBJ2-1, with 11 bases matching TRBD2. V lost 1 base and J lost 5; bases outside the gene matches: 4. The germline V gene encodes CDR1 SGHAT and CDR2 FQNNGV. This CDR3 spans 16 amino acids. DNA of the CDR3: TGTGCCAGCAGCTTAGTTCTAGCGGGGGGTCACAATGAGCAGTTCTTC. It translates to CASSLVLAGGHNEQFF.

V and J are TRBV2 and TRBJ1-1, with 7 bases identical to TRBD1. The V segment lost 6 bases and the J segment 4 bases; nucleotides outside the gene matches: 5. This CDR3 region has 13 residues. In germline, CDR1 is SNHLY, CDR2 FYNNEI. CDR3 residues: CASSRQGSTEAFF. CDR3 coding DNA: TGTGCCAGCAGCCGACAGGGATCCACTGAAGCTTTCTTT.

The chain recombines TRBV2 with TRBJ1-2; the D is unclear. CDR1 is SNHLY and CDR2 is FYNNEI in the germline V gene. V was cut by 5 bases and J by 6 bases, with 13 bases left in between. The CDR3 totals 13 residues. CDR3 region: CASSLSLRDGYTF. The CDR3 bases are TGTGCCAGCAGTCTCAGCCTCCGGGATGGCTACACCTTC.

V is TRBV14 and J is TRBJ2-7; 11 bases are shared with TRBD2. The CDR3 extends over 15 amino acids. V trimming: 4 bases; J trimming: 2 bases; junction bases outside the gene matches: 4. Per germline, CDR1 SGHDN and CDR2 FVKESK. CDR3 sequence: CASSPLAGGAYEQYF. The CDR3 DNA follows: TGTGCCAGCAGCCCGTTAGCGGGGGGGGCCTACGAGCAGTACTTC.